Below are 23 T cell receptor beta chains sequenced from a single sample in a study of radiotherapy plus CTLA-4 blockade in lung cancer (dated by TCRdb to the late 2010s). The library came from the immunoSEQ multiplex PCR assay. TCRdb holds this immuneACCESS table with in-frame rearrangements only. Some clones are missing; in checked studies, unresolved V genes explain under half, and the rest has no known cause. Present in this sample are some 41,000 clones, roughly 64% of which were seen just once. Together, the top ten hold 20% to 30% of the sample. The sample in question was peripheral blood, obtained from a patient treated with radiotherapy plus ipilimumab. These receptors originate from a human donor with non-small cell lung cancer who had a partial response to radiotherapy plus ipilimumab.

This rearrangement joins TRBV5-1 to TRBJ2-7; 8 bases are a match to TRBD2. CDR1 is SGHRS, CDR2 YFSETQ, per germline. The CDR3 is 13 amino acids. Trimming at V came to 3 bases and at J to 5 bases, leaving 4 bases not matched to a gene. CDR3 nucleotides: TGCGCCAGCAGCTCGGGGCGGGGGGACGAGCAGTACTTC. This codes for CASSSGRGDEQYF. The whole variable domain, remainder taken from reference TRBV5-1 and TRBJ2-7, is KAGVTQTPRYLIKTRGQQVTLSCSPISGHRSVSWYQQTPGQGLQFLFEYFSETQRNKGNFPGRFSGRQFSNSRSEMNVSTLELGDSALYLCASSSGRGDEQYFGPGTRLTVT.

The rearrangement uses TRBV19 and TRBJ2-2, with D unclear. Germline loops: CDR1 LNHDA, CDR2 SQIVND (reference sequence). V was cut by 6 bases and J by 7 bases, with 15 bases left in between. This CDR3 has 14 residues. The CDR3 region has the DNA TGTGCCAGTAGGCCAAGTCATCTAGTCGGGGAGCTGTTTTTT. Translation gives CASRPSHLVGELFF.

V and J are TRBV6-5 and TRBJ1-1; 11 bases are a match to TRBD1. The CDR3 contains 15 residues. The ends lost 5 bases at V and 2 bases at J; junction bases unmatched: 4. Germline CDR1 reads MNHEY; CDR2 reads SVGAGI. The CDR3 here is CASSGQGAGNTEAFF. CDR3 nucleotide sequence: TGTGCCAGCAGTGGACAGGGGGCCGGTAACACTGAAGCTTTCTTT.

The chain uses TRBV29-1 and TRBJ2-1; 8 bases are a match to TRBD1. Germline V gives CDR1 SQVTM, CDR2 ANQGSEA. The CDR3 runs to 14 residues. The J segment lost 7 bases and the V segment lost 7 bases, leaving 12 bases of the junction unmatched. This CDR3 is CSGGVWTGYNEQFF. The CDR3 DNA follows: TGCAGCGGGGGGGTGTGGACAGGGTATAATGAGCAGTTCTTC.

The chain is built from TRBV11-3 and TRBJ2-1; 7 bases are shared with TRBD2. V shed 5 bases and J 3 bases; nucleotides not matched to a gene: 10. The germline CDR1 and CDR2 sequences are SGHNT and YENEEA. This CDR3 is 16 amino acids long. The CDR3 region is CASSPFGSGDYNEQFF. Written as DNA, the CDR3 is TGTGCCAGCAGCCCTTTCGGGAGCGGGGACTACAATGAGCAGTTCTTC.

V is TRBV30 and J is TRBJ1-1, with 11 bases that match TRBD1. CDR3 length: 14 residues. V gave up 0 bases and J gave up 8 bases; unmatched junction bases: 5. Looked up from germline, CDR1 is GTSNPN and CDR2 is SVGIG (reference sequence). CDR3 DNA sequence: TGTGCCTGGAGTGTACTATGGGACAGGGGGGAAGCTTTCTTT. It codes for CAWSVLWDRGEAFF. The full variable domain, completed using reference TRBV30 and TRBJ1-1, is SQTIHQWPATLVQPVGSPLSLECTVEGTSNPNLYWYRQAAGRGLQLLFYSVGIGQISSEVPQNLSASRPQDRQFILSSKKLLLSDSGFYLCAWSVLWDRGEAFFGQGTRLTVV.

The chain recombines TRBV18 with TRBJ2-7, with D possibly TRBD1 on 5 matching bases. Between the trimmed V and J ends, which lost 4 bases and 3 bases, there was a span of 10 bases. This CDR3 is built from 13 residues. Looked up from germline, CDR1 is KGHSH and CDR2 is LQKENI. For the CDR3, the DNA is TGTGCCAGCTCACTCGGACAAGACTACGAGCAGTACTTC. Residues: CASSLGQDYEQYF. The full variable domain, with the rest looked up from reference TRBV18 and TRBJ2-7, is NAGVMQNPRHLVRRRGQEARLRCSPMKGHSHVYWYRQLPEEGLKFMVYLQKENIIDESGMPKERFSAEFPKEGPSILRIQQVVRGDSAAYFCASSLGQDYEQYFGPGTRLTVT.

CDR3 sequence reads: CSVGFGSHATDTQYF. DNA of the CDR3: TGCAGCGTTGGATTCGGGAGCCACGCGACAGATACGCAGTATTTT. The chain is built from TRBV29-1 and TRBJ2-3, with D possibly matching TRBD2 (6 bases). CDR1 and CDR2 from the germline V gene are SQVTM and ANQGSEA. V lost 4 bases to trimming and J lost 3 bases, with 17 bases between them. CDR3 length: 15 amino acids.

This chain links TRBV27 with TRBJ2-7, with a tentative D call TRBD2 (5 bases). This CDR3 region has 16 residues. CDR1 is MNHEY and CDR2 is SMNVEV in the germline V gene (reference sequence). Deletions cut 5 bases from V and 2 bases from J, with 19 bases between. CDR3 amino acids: CASSPSRGEGTYEQYF. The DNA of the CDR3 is TGTGCCAGCAGTCCTAGTCGAGGCGAGGGAACCTACGAGCAGTACTTC.

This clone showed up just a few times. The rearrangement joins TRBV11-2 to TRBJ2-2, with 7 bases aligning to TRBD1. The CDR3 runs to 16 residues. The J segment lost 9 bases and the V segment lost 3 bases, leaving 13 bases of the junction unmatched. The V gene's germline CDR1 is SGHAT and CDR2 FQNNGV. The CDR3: CASSFRRQGTLRELFF. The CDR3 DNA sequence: TGTGCCAGCAGCTTTAGGAGACAGGGAACTTTACGGGAGCTGTTTTTT.

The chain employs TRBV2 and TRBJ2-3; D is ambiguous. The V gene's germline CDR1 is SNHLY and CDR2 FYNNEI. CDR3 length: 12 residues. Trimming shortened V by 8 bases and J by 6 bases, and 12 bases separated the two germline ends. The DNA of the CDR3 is TGTGCCAGCTCCTACACGGAGGATACGCAGTATTTT. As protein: CASSYTEDTQYF.

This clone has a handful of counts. CDR3 in amino acids: CASSNSPHLPTYEQYF. CDR3 DNA: TGTGCCAGCAGCAATAGCCCCCATCTACCTACCTACGAGCAGTACTTC. The chain is built from TRBV21-1 and TRBJ2-7; the DNA was not used to check the table's D call, TRBD2. TRBV21-1 is a recognized pseudogene. There are 16 residues in the CDR3.

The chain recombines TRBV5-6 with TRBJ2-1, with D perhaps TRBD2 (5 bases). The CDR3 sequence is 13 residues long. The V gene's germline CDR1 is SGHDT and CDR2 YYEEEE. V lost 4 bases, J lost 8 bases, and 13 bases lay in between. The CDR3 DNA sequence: TGTGCCAGCAGCCTTAGACCGGAGGATGAGCAGTTCTTC. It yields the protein CASSLRPEDEQFF. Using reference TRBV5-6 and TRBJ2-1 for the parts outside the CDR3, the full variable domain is DAGVTQSPTHLIKTRGQQVTLRCSPKSGHDTVSWYQQALGQGPQFIFQYYEEEERQRGNFPDRFSGHQFPNYSSELNVNALLLGDSALYLCASSLRPEDEQFFGPGTRLTVL.

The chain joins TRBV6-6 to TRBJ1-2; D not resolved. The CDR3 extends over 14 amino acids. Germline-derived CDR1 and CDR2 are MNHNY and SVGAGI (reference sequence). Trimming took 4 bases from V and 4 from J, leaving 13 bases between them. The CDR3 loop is CASSWTLPPYGYTF. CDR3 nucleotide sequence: TGTGCCAGCAGTTGGACTCTACCCCCCTATGGCTACACCTTC.

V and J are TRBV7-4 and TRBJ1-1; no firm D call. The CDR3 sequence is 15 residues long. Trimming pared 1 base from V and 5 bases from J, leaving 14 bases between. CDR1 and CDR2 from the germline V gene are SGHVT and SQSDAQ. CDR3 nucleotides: TGTGCCAGCAGCTTAGAAATTGGCAGGTTGACTGAAGCTTTCTTT. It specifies CASSLEIGRLTEAFF.

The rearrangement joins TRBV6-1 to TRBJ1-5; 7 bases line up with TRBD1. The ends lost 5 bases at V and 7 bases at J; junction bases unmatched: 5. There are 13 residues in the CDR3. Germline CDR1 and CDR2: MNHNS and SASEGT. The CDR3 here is CASSPDREQPQHF. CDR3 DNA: TGTGCCAGCAGTCCTGACAGGGAACAGCCCCAGCATTTT.

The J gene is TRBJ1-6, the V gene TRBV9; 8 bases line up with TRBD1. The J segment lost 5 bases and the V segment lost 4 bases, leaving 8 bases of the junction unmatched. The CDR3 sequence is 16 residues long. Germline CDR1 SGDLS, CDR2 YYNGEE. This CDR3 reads CASSKFIQGDNSPLHF. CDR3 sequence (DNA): TGTGCCAGCAGCAAATTTATACAGGGGGATAATTCACCCCTCCACTTT.

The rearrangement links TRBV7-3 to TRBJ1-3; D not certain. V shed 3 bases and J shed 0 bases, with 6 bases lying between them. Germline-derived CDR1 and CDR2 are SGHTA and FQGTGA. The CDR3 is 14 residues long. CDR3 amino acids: CASSLSNSGNTIYF. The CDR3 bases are TGTGCCAGCAGCTTGAGCAACTCTGGAAACACCATATATTTT.

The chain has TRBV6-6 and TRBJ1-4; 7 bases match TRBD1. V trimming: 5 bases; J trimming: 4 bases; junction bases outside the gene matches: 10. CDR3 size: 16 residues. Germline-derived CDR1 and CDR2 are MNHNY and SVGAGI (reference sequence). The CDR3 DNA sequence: TGTGCCAGCAGTCACGGGACAGCGGTCATTAATGAAAAACTGTTTTTT. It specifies CASSHGTAVINEKLFF.

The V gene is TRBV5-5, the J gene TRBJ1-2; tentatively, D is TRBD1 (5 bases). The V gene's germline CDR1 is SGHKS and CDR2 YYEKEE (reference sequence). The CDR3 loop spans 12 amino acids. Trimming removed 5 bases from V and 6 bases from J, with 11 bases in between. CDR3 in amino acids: CASRRGGDGYTF. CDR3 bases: TGTGCCAGCAGACGTGGGGGGGATGGCTACACCTTC.

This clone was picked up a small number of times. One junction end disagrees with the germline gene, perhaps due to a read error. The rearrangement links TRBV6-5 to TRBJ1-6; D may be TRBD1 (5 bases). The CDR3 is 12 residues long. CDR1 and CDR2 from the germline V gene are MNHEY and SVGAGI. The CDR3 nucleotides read TGTGCCAGCAGTCAAACCAACAGGCCCCACCACTTT. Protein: CASSQTNRPHHF.

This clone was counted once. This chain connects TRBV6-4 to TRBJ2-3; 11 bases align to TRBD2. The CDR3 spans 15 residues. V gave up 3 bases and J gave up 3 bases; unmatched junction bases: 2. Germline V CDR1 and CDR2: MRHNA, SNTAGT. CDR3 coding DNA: TGTGCCAGCAGTGATTGGACTAGCGGGACAGATACGCAGTATTTT. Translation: CASSDWTSGTDTQYF.

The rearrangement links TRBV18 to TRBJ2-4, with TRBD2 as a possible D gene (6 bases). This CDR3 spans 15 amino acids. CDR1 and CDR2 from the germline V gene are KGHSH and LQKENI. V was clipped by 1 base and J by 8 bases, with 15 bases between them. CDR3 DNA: TGTGCCAGCTCACCACGGGGGGAAAGTGAGGACATTCAGTACTTC. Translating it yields CASSPRGESEDIQYF.